This TCR beta chain was documented in a study of control samples from healthy donors and cancer patients. This CDR3 contains 14 residues. Germline-derived CDR1 and CDR2 are SEHNR and FQNEAQ (reference sequence). Between the trimmed V and J ends, which lost 0 bases and 8 bases, there was a span of 8 bases. Some clones are missing from TCRdb's copy, which holds only in-frame ones; the method was immunoSEQ multiplex PCR. The table shows approximately 99,000 clones, with almost 85% occurring only once. This clonotype was sampled from a man between 18 and 35 years old in good health. V usage is TRBV7-9 and J usage is TRBJ1-6; D is unresolved. Sequenced: blood. CDR3 sequence reads: CASSLAAIDSPLHF. In DNA form, the CDR3 reads TGTGCCAGCAGCTTAGCTGCGATAGATTCACCCCTCCACTTT. Combining the CDR3 with reference TRBV7-9 and TRBJ1-6 gives the whole variable domain DTGVSQNPRHKITKRGQNVTFRCDPISEHNRLYWYRQTLGQGPEFLTYFQNEAQLEKSRLLSDRFSAERPKGSFSTLEIQRTEQGDSAMYLCASSLAAIDSPLHFGNGTRLTVT.